This entry lists 28 T cell receptor beta chains sequenced from one sample in a study of blood T cell repertoires in COVID-19. Method: immunoSEQ multiplex PCR; TCRdb's copy keeps in-frame clones and lacks some. The data contain 220,000 or so clones, 82% of them singletons. The sequenced sample was PBMCs or T cells enriched from blood (not recorded which). Source of these receptors: a woman aged 55-75 years who had recovered from COVID-19.

This chain joins TRBV7-8 and TRBJ2-6; tentatively, D is TRBD2 (5 bases). Between the trimmed V and J ends, which lost 1 base and 0 bases, there was a span of 10 bases. This CDR3 is 17 amino acids long. Germline CDR1 is SGHVS and CDR2 is FQNEAQ. The CDR3 bases are TGTGCCAGCAGCTTAGGAGGGTGGGCCTCTGGGGCCAACGTCCTGACTTTC. Translating it yields CASSLGGWASGANVLTF.

The gene calls are TRBV29-1 and TRBJ1-4; 10 bases line up with TRBD1. CDR1 is SQVTM and CDR2 is ANQGSEA in the germline V gene. V lost 5 bases to trimming and J lost 6 bases; unmatched junction nucleotides: 6. CDR3 length: 14 residues. The CDR3 DNA reads as TGCAGCGTTCGTCCCGGGACAGGGGATGAAAAACTGTTTTTT. Amino acid sequence: CSVRPGTGDEKLFF.

Of note for this clone: The junction shows a germline mismatch at one end, possibly a read error. The chain couples TRBV11-1 to TRBJ2-1, with 9 nucleotides matching TRBD2. CDR3 length: 13 amino acids. Germline V gives CDR1 SGHAT, CDR2 FQDESV (reference sequence). The CDR3 protein is CASSLLAAGGRIF. CDR3 coding DNA: TGTGCCAGCAGCTTACTCGCTGCGGGGGGGCGAATCTTC.

The rearrangement uses TRBV5-1 and TRBJ2-5; D is perhaps TRBD2 (6 bases). CDR3 length: 15 residues. Trimming cost V 1 base and J 4 bases, with 14 bases left between them. Germline assignment: CDR1 SGHRS and CDR2 YFSETQ. CDR3: CASSLIADTGETQYF. The CDR3, as DNA: TGCGCCAGCAGCTTGATAGCGGACACGGGAGAGACCCAGTACTTC.

The chain joins TRBV6-1 to TRBJ1-5; perhaps TRBD1 as D (5 bases). V gave up 3 bases and J gave up 5 bases, with 11 bases separating them. Germline V lookup: CDR1 MNHNS, CDR2 SASEGT. This CDR3 is built from 14 residues. This chain's CDR3 is CASSDMVGDQPQHF. CDR3 nucleotide sequence: TGTGCCAGCAGTGACATGGTAGGGGATCAGCCCCAGCATTTT.

As to this clone: The same CDR3 is also encoded by other DNA sequences in this sample. This chain connects TRBV27 to TRBJ2-5; 10 nucleotides line up with TRBD1. There are 14 residues in the CDR3. In germline, CDR1 is MNHEY, CDR2 SMNVEV (reference sequence). J gave up 5 bases and V 4 bases, and 4 bases lay outside the gene matches. The CDR3 reads CASSWTGGRETQYF. The CDR3 DNA reads as TGTGCCAGCAGTTGGACAGGGGGGAGGGAGACCCAGTACTTC.

Here the CDR3 reads CASSASQGAFYGYTF. CDR3 bases: TGTGCCAGCAGCGCCTCACAGGGGGCGTTCTATGGCTACACCTTC. This rearrangement joins TRBV9 to TRBJ1-2; 9 bases match TRBD1. Germline V gene data show CDR1 as SGDLS and CDR2 as YYNGEE. V was clipped by 3 bases and J by 4 bases; unmatched bases: 7. The CDR3 runs 15 residues.

The chain employs TRBV12-5 and TRBJ1-3; the match to TRBD1 covers 8 bases. V lost 4 bases, J lost 2 bases, and 1 base stayed unmatched. The CDR3 is 14 amino acids. From germline, CDR1 is LGHNT and CDR2 FRNRAP. CDR3 residues: CASGSQGAGNTIYF. In DNA, the CDR3 is TGTGCTAGTGGTTCACAGGGGGCTGGAAACACCATATATTTT.

This clone has a handful of counts. This sequence joins TRBV9 and TRBJ2-1; 10 bases are a match to TRBD2. Germline values: CDR1 SGDLS, CDR2 YYNGEE. The CDR3 is made up of 14 amino acids. V trimming: 4 bases; J trimming: 10 bases; junction bases outside the gene matches: 8. The CDR3 coding sequence is TGTGCCAGCAGCCCCGGACTAGCGGCACCCGAGCAGTTCTTC. The encoded protein is CASSPGLAAPEQFF.

J is TRBJ2-7 and V is TRBV7-2; 8 positions match TRBD2. The CDR3 sequence is 15 residues long. Germline-derived CDR1 and CDR2 are SGHTA and FQGNSA. Germline trimming cut 5 bases from V and 0 bases from J; bases unmatched to any gene: 6. Here the CDR3 reads CASSGKAGVSYEQYF. The CDR3 coding sequence is TGTGCCAGCAGCGGGAAAGCGGGAGTCTCCTACGAGCAGTACTTC.

This clone was seen a handful of times. V and J are TRBV5-1 and TRBJ2-3; D is unresolved. V was shortened by 0 bases and J by 0 bases, with 17 bases between the two germline ends. The CDR3 runs to 18 residues. Germline assignment: CDR1 SGHRS and CDR2 YFSETQ. The CDR3, as DNA: TGCGCCAGCAGCTTGGCCAGATCGGCGACTCCTAGCACAGATACGCAGTATTTT. The encoded protein is CASSLARSATPSTDTQYF.

V usage is TRBV25-1 and J usage is TRBJ1-6, with D maybe TRBD1 (6 bases). From germline, CDR1 is MGHDK and CDR2 SYGVNS. Trimming removed 4 bases at V and 7 bases at J, with 14 bases between. This CDR3 is 15 amino acids long. This chain's CDR3 is CASSALLTGNSPLHF. CDR3 in DNA: TGTGCCAGCAGTGCTTTACTTACAGGGAATTCACCCCTCCACTTT.

The sample holds a few counts of this clone. The chain has TRBV19 and TRBJ1-3, with 8 positions matching TRBD1. The CDR3 has 14 residues. Trimming removed 5 bases from V and 4 bases from J; junction bases left unmatched: 4. Germline V gives CDR1 LNHDA, CDR2 SQIVND (reference sequence). This CDR3 reads CASSSTGEGNTIYF. The DNA for the CDR3 is TGTGCCAGTAGTTCGACAGGGGAAGGAAACACCATATATTTT.

The J gene is TRBJ1-3, the V gene TRBV6-5; unclear D gene. The germline V gene encodes CDR1 MNHEY and CDR2 SVGAGI. The CDR3 spans 13 residues. V lost 7 bases and J lost 3, with 10 bases in between. As DNA, the CDR3 is TGTGCCAGCATCAGACAAGGTGGAAACACCATATATTTT. It yields the protein CASIRQGGNTIYF.

The rearrangement uses TRBV2 and TRBJ1-3, with a possible D match to TRBD1 (5 bases). This CDR3 contains 14 residues. V lost 8 bases to trimming and J lost 2 bases, with 13 bases between them. CDR1 and CDR2 from the germline V gene are SNHLY and FYNNEI. CDR3 loop: CASVYGGTGNTIYF. The CDR3 coding sequence is TGTGCCAGCGTCTACGGGGGTACTGGAAACACCATATATTTT.

V gene TRBV10-3 combines with J gene TRBJ2-7; TRBD2 agrees at 11 bases. Trimming took 4 bases from V and 2 from J; bases not matched to a gene: 4. From germline, CDR1 is ENHRY and CDR2 SYGVKD. The CDR3 runs 15 residues. The CDR3 DNA sequence: TGTGCCATCAGTGGGCCGGGACTAGCGGCCTACGAGCAGTACTTC. The encoded protein is CAISGPGLAAYEQYF.

The chain combines TRBV6-1 with TRBJ2-4; TRBD2 is a possible D gene (6 bases). Germline-derived CDR1 and CDR2 are MNHNS and SASEGT. The CDR3 is made up of 16 amino acids. The ends were cut back, 4 bases at V and 4 bases at J, with 17 bases in the middle. The CDR3 is CASSGFRDGGKNIQYF. CDR3 sequence (DNA): TGTGCCAGCAGTGGATTTCGGGACGGGGGAAAAAACATTCAGTACTTC.

The chain links TRBV18 to TRBJ1-3; TRBD1 matches 7 bases. Germline CDR1 and CDR2: KGHSH and LQKENI. CDR3 length: 15 amino acids. Trimming removed 8 bases from V and 0 bases from J; junction bases left unmatched: 7. CDR3 amino acids: CASAQGPNSGNTIYF. The CDR3, as DNA: TGTGCCAGCGCACAGGGGCCTAACTCTGGAAACACCATATATTTT. Full variable domain (remainder filled in from reference TRBV18 and TRBJ1-3): NAGVMQNPRHLVRRRGQEARLRCSPMKGHSHVYWYRQLPEEGLKFMVYLQKENIIDESGMPKERFSAEFPKEGPSILRIQQVVRGDSAAYFCASAQGPNSGNTIYFGEGSWLTVV.

This clone was found once. The rearrangement uses TRBV2 and TRBJ2-7; D perhaps matches TRBD2 (5 bases). Germline assignment: CDR1 SNHLY and CDR2 FYNNEI. V was pared by 2 bases and J by 5 bases, with 16 bases between. The CDR3 runs to 15 residues. CDR3 protein: CASSELGSGRNEQYF. CDR3 DNA: TGTGCCAGCAGTGAACTAGGTTCTGGGAGAAACGAGCAGTACTTC.

The chain employs TRBV7-8 and TRBJ2-7; D is perhaps TRBD1 (9 bases). The germline V gene has CDR1 SGHVS and CDR2 FQNEAQ. The V and J ends lost 4 bases and 0 bases respectively, with 16 bases between them. The CDR3 totals 16 residues. CDR3 in amino acids: CASSSGGGQGSYEQYF. The DNA for the CDR3 is TGTGCCAGCAGCTCGGGAGGGGGACAGGGCTCCTACGAGCAGTACTTC.

In this sample, this clone turned up once. The chain joins TRBV6-5 to TRBJ1-3, with 11 bases identical to TRBD1. Germline loops: CDR1 MNHEY, CDR2 SVGAGI. This CDR3 spans 14 amino acids. The V segment lost 5 bases and the J segment 7 bases; nucleotides outside the gene matches: 4. The chain's CDR3 is CASSHRDRGNTIYF. Written as DNA, the CDR3 is TGTGCCAGCAGTCACCGGGACAGGGGGAACACCATATATTTT.

This clone was found a few times. The gene calls are TRBV19 and TRBJ1-5; no reliable D call. The CDR3 extends over 12 amino acids. Trimming pared 5 bases from V and 9 bases from J, leaving 11 bases between. Germline CDR1 and CDR2: LNHDA and SQIVND (reference sequence). The CDR3 region has the DNA TGTGCCAGTAGTTTCTTAAACGGGCCCCAGCATTTT. Protein product: CASSFLNGPQHF. The full variable domain, completed using reference TRBV19 and TRBJ1-5, is DGGITQSPKYLFRKEGQNVTLSCEQNLNHDAMYWYRQDPGQGLRLIYYSQIVNDFQKGDIAEGYSVSREKKESFPLTVTSAQKNPTAFYLCASSFLNGPQHFGDGTRLSIL.

This clone was observed a single time. V and J are TRBV7-9 and TRBJ2-3, with 9 bases matching TRBD1. Germline CDR1 is SEHNR and CDR2 is FQNEAQ (reference sequence). CDR3 length: 17 residues. The V gene end was trimmed by 5 bases and the J gene end by 2 bases; junction bases not matched to a gene: 11. CDR3 in amino acids: CASSAGGGTGNTDTQYF. CDR3 DNA sequence: TGTGCCAGCAGCGCAGGAGGGGGGACAGGGAACACAGATACGCAGTATTTT. Looking up the rest from reference TRBV7-9 and TRBJ2-3 gives the full variable domain: DTGVSQNPRHKITKRGQNVTFRCDPISEHNRLYWYRQTLGQGPEFLTYFQNEAQLEKSRLLSDRFSAERPKGSFSTLEIQRTEQGDSAMYLCASSAGGGTGNTDTQYFGPGTRLTVL.

The V and J genes are TRBV4-3 and TRBJ1-4; unclear D gene. Germline V lookup: CDR1 LGHNA, CDR2 YSLEER. The CDR3 totals 17 residues. Trimming removed 0 bases from V and 5 bases from J, with 16 bases in between. The CDR3 is CASSQDPGGRQNEKLFF. The CDR3 DNA sequence: TGCGCCAGCAGCCAAGATCCTGGAGGCAGACAAAATGAAAAACTGTTTTTT.

The gene calls are TRBV14 and TRBJ2-3; a weak D match, TRBD2 (6 bases). Trimming removed 3 bases at V and 4 bases at J, with 14 bases between. The germline CDR1 and CDR2 sequences are SGHDN and FVKESK. The length of the CDR3 is 15 residues. The CDR3 loop reads CASSQIAANADTQYF. Written as DNA, the CDR3 is TGTGCCAGCAGCCAGATAGCGGCTAACGCAGATACGCAGTATTTT.

This clone was seen only once. J is TRBJ2-3 and V is TRBV7-2; 7 bases match TRBD2. CDR1 is SGHTA, CDR2 FQGNSA, per germline. V gave up 6 bases and J gave up 5 bases; unmatched junction bases: 8. The CDR3 contains 14 residues. The CDR3 nucleotides are TGTGCCAGCAGACTCGGAGGACTAGGAGATACGCAGTATTTT. Its protein product is CASRLGGLGDTQYF.

The rearrangement joins TRBV3-1 (or the pseudogene TRBV3-2) to TRBJ2-7; tentative D call: TRBD1 (8 bases). The germline CDR1 and CDR2 sequences are LGHDT and YNNKEL (reference sequence). Trimming removed 4 bases at V and 2 bases at J, with 24 bases between. The CDR3 contains 18 residues. CDR3 amino acids: CASSPGRGRGGSTYEQYF. Here the CDR3 DNA reads TGTGCCAGCAGCCCCGGCAGGGGGCGCGGGGGCTCCACCTACGAGCAGTACTTC.

The chain has TRBV5-1 and TRBJ1-1, with 8 bases lining up with TRBD1. Germline loops: CDR1 SGHRS, CDR2 YFSETQ. CDR3 size: 16 residues. V was pared by 0 bases and J by 4 bases, with 8 bases of the junction left unmatched. The CDR3 here is CASSLADRGMGTEAFF. For the CDR3, the DNA is TGCGCCAGCAGCTTGGCTGACAGGGGTATGGGCACTGAAGCTTTCTTT.